The rows below give T cell receptor beta chains drawn from one sample of a study of blood T cell repertoires in COVID-19. Assay: immunoSEQ multiplex PCR; the TCRdb copy retains only in-frame clones and omits some. The profile shows some 110,000 clones, around 86% of them singletons. Specimen: peripheral blood. All receptors derive from a man in his forties or fifties with acute or convalescent COVID-19. Each CDR3 is given without its conserved first and last residue. The order of the fields is clone size, J gene, V gene, CDR3 protein. Size is omitted from some rows. Given values are once, few, many or a class for expanded clones.

clone size: NA
J gene: TRBJ2-7
V gene: TRBV5-1
CDR3 protein: ASSSTQGWEQY

clone size: NA
J gene: TRBJ2-1
V gene: TRBV6-2/TRBV6-3
CDR3 protein: ASSYGGGAYNEQF

clone size: NA
J gene: TRBJ1-1
V gene: TRBV5-1
CDR3 protein: ASSSGQAKTLGTEAF

clone size: NA
J gene: TRBJ1-2
V gene: TRBV6-6
CDR3 protein: AVALGQGAGYT

clone size: NA
J gene: TRBJ1-5
V gene: TRBV6-4
CDR3 protein: ASSLRQVPNQPQH

clone size: once
J gene: TRBJ1-2
V gene: TRBV20-1
CDR3 protein: SASTQGREYGYT

clone size: NA
J gene: TRBJ2-3
V gene: TRBV20-1
CDR3 protein: SASRLAGGLGDTQY

clone size: NA
J gene: TRBJ2-3
V gene: TRBV27
CDR3 protein: ASRELAGPSTDTQY

clone size: NA
J gene: TRBJ1-2
V gene: TRBV5-1
CDR3 protein: ASSLDRDNGYT

clone size: NA
J gene: TRBJ2-2
V gene: TRBV6-5
CDR3 protein: ASSAQGAVAGELF

clone size: NA
J gene: TRBJ1-4
V gene: TRBV5-8
CDR3 protein: ASSSGQGNEKLF

clone size: once
J gene: TRBJ1-5
V gene: TRBV30
CDR3 protein: AWSPGQGNQPQH

clone size: NA
J gene: TRBJ1-4
V gene: TRBV27
CDR3 protein: ASSPQIFEKLF

clone size: NA
J gene: TRBJ2-7
V gene: TRBV4-2
CDR3 protein: ASSQDQGYEQY

clone size: NA
J gene: TRBJ1-5
V gene: TRBV19
CDR3 protein: ASSGGTAQPQH

clone size: once
J gene: TRBJ1-4
V gene: TRBV5-4
CDR3 protein: ATTGINEEKLF

clone size: NA
J gene: TRBJ1-5
V gene: TRBV5-8
CDR3 protein: ASSLVNYDSPYQPQH

clone size: many
J gene: TRBJ2-3
V gene: TRBV10-3
CDR3 protein: AIGQSTDTQY